These 32 T cell receptor beta chains share one sample of origin, sequenced in a study of siplizumab effects on memory and regulatory T cells. TCRdb's copy holds only in-frame clones and misses some; the assay was immunoSEQ multiplex PCR. The sample records tens of thousands of clones, 90% to 97% being singletons. Sequenced material: naive CD8+ T cells sorted from blood. Source of these receptors: a human donor in good health.

The V gene is TRBV2, the J gene TRBJ2-3; 11 bases line up with TRBD2. The CDR3 is made up of 13 amino acids. Germline loops: CDR1 SNHLY, CDR2 FYNNEI. Trimming removed 10 bases from V and 3 bases from J; junction bases left unmatched: 3. The chain's CDR3 is CAISGGATDTQYF. The CDR3 DNA reads as TGTGCCATTAGCGGGGGGGCGACAGATACGCAGTATTTT.

Concerning this clone itself: This sample includes further DNA sequences coding for the same CDR3. The chain has TRBV9 and TRBJ1-5; D ambiguous. The CDR3 length is 13 residues. The V gene's germline CDR1 is SGDLS and CDR2 YYNGEE. With 0 bases removed from V and 0 bases from J, the gap between germline ends came to 1 base. CDR3 nucleotide sequence: TGTGCCAGCAGCGTAGGTAGCAATCAGCCCCAGCATTTT. It translates to CASSVGSNQPQHF.

V is TRBV6-1 and J is TRBJ1-2; a weak D match, TRBD1 (6 bases). The CDR3 runs to 15 residues. Germline V gives CDR1 MNHNS, CDR2 SASEGT. The V end lost 6 bases, the J end lost 1 base, and 15 bases lay between the germline ends. The CDR3 sequence is CASRAGTQYNYGYTF. DNA of the CDR3: TGTGCCAGCAGAGCCGGGACACAGTATAACTATGGCTACACCTTC.

The genes are TRBV5-6 and TRBJ2-5; possibly TRBD1 or TRBD2 for D (6 bases each). V lost 5 bases, J lost 5 bases, and 22 bases lay in between. The CDR3 runs to 16 residues. Germline V lookup: CDR1 SGHDT, CDR2 YYEEEE. CDR3 bases: TGTGCCAGCAGTGGGGGGTCCCAGGGGATAGAGGAGACCCAGTACTTC. This translates into CASSGGSQGIEETQYF.

V and J are TRBV6-5 and TRBJ2-7; 7 positions match TRBD1. Per germline, CDR1 MNHEY and CDR2 SVGAGI. This CDR3 is built from 15 residues. J gave up 3 bases and V 6 bases, and 11 bases lay outside the gene matches. The CDR3 here is CASRVDRFGLYEQYF. In DNA, the CDR3 is TGTGCCAGCAGGGTGGACAGGTTCGGCCTCTACGAGCAGTACTTC.

The chain combines TRBV28 with TRBJ2-3; D is undetermined. The CDR3 extends over 13 amino acids. Germline CDR1 is MDHEN and CDR2 is SYDVKM. Trimming cost V 2 bases and J 1 base, with 4 bases left between them. This CDR3 reads CASSLVGTDTQYF. CDR3 DNA sequence: TGTGCCAGCAGTTTAGTCGGCACAGATACGCAGTATTTT.

The rearrangement links TRBV27 to TRBJ1-3, with D hard to call. Germline CDR1 reads MNHEY; CDR2 reads SMNVEV (reference sequence). CDR3 size: 15 residues. Trimming removed 4 bases at V and 0 bases at J, with 10 bases between. CDR3 sequence (DNA): TGTGCCAGCAGTTCCGGGCCAGCCTCTGGAAACACCATATATTTT. Encoded protein: CASSSGPASGNTIYF.

The rearrangement links TRBV13 to TRBJ2-5; D unclear. The CDR3 covers 12 residues. V was pared by 0 bases and J by 1 base, with 0 bases between. Germline CDR1 is PRHDT and CDR2 is FYEKMQ (reference sequence). The CDR3 DNA reads TGTGCCAGCAGCTTAGGCCAAGAGACCCAGTACTTC. It codes for CASSLGQETQYF.

The rearrangement joins TRBV4-3 to TRBJ1-5; D unresolved. The V and J ends lost 3 bases and 1 base respectively, with 16 bases between them. This CDR3 region has 17 residues. Per the germline V gene, CDR1 is LGHNA and CDR2 is YSLEER. The CDR3, as DNA: TGCGCCAGCAGCCAGCAGTGGGCGGTGGGGAGCAATCAGCCCCAGCATTTT. Translation: CASSQQWAVGSNQPQHF.

The CDR3 region is CASSIAGGPSYNEQFF. The CDR3 nucleotides read TGTGCCAGCAGTATAGCGGGGGGGCCTTCCTACAATGAGCAGTTCTTC. The gene calls are TRBV2 and TRBJ2-1, with 11 bases identical to TRBD2. This CDR3 contains 16 residues. V was pared by 5 bases and J by 1 base, with 4 bases of the junction left unmatched. Germline V gene sequence: CDR1 SNHLY, CDR2 FYNNEI.

The chain carries TRBV29-1 and TRBJ1-1; D not resolved. The CDR3 sequence is 12 residues long. Germline V gene sequence: CDR1 SQVTM, CDR2 ANQGSEA. V lost 7 bases and J lost 3, with 12 bases in between. Written as DNA, the CDR3 is TGCAGCGAGAGACCAAGGGACACTGAAGCTTTCTTT. As protein: CSERPRDTEAFF.

V usage is TRBV19 and J usage is TRBJ2-5; the match to TRBD2 covers 7 bases. Germline lookup yields CDR1 LNHDA and CDR2 SQIVND (reference sequence). Trimming removed 5 bases from V and 3 bases from J; junction bases left unmatched: 9. This CDR3 is 15 amino acids long. The CDR3 reads CASSASAGLKETQYF. The CDR3 bases are TGTGCCAGTAGTGCTTCGGCGGGACTAAAAGAGACCCAGTACTTC.

V usage is TRBV29-1 and J usage is TRBJ2-7, with 10 bases matching TRBD2. With V trimmed by 7 bases and J by 7 bases, 7 bases remained unmatched. Germline V gene data show CDR1 as SQVTM and CDR2 as ANQGSEA. CDR3 size: 12 residues. This CDR3 is CSGEAGGQEQYF. CDR3 bases: TGCAGCGGGGAAGCGGGGGGGCAAGAGCAGTACTTC.

The chain is built from TRBV19 and TRBJ2-7, with D maybe TRBD1 (5 bases). Trimming removed 1 base at V and 6 bases at J, with 10 bases between. This CDR3 comprises 13 residues. Germline-derived CDR1 and CDR2 are LNHDA and SQIVND (reference sequence). CDR3 loop: CASSIGGPGEQYF. The CDR3, as DNA: TGTGCCAGTAGTATAGGGGGCCCCGGCGAGCAGTACTTC.

The gene calls are TRBV7-3 and TRBJ2-1; D is unresolved. The CDR3 covers 15 residues. Germline V gene lookup returns CDR1 SGHTA and CDR2 FQGTGA. V gave up 1 base and J gave up 8 bases, with 15 bases separating them. This CDR3 reads CASSLIVGYNHEQFF. The CDR3 DNA reads TGTGCCAGCAGCTTAATCGTTGGCTATAACCATGAGCAGTTCTTC.

This chain links TRBV10-2 with TRBJ2-7; 7 positions agree with TRBD1. The junction had 5 bases not matched to a gene; V was cut back by 10 bases and J by 2 bases. Germline CDR1 reads WSHSY; CDR2 reads SAAADI. The CDR3 is 12 amino acids. In DNA form, the CDR3 reads TGCGCCACTAGGGACAGCCCCTACGAGCAGTACTTC. This encodes CATRDSPYEQYF.

This chain uses TRBV6-6 with TRBJ1-1; D gene unclear. The CDR3 covers 16 residues. The V and J ends lost 4 bases and 2 bases respectively, with 17 bases between them. Germline V gives CDR1 MNHNY, CDR2 SVGAGI (reference sequence). The CDR3 reads CASSFIGPAVNTEAFF. The CDR3 nucleotides are TGTGCCAGCAGTTTCATTGGTCCGGCGGTCAACACTGAAGCTTTCTTT.

The J gene is TRBJ2-5, the V gene TRBV7-2, with D possibly being TRBD1 or TRBD2 (5 bases each). V lost 6 bases, J lost 2 bases, and 19 bases lay in between. The CDR3 totals 16 residues. In germline, CDR1 is SGHTA, CDR2 FQGNSA. The CDR3 DNA sequence: TGTGCCAGCAGTTTCATACGTGGGGACCTACAAGAGACCCAGTACTTC. This sequence encodes CASSFIRGDLQETQYF.

The chain couples TRBV14 to TRBJ1-1; 9 bases match TRBD1. V trimming: 1 base; J trimming: 5 bases; junction bases outside the gene matches: 2. This CDR3 comprises 14 residues. The germline V gene has CDR1 SGHDN and CDR2 FVKESK. CDR3 region: CASSQGQGGTEAFF. The CDR3 region has the DNA TGTGCCAGCAGCCAAGGACAGGGGGGAACTGAAGCTTTCTTT.

V is TRBV30 and J is TRBJ1-1, with no clear D. V gave up 2 bases and J gave up 4 bases, with 11 bases separating them. Germline-derived CDR1 and CDR2 are GTSNPN and SVGIG (reference sequence). The CDR3 covers 13 residues. The CDR3 region is CAWSLWVSTEAFF. The CDR3 nucleotides are TGTGCCTGGAGTCTGTGGGTCTCCACTGAAGCTTTCTTT.

The chain employs TRBV7-9 and TRBJ1-5, with TRBD1 as a possible D gene (5 bases). The CDR3 is made up of 15 amino acids. Germline V CDR1 and CDR2: SEHNR, FQNEAQ (reference sequence). Trimming removed 3 bases from V and 5 bases from J, with 14 bases in between. The CDR3 sequence is CASSFLTGRDQPQHF. The CDR3 coding sequence is TGTGCCAGCAGCTTCTTAACAGGCCGAGATCAGCCCCAGCATTTT.

The chain joins TRBV28 to TRBJ1-1; TRBD1 matches 7 bases. After removal of 2 bases from V and 4 bases from J, the junction contained 4 bases not matched to a gene. The germline gives CDR1 MDHEN, CDR2 SYDVKM. The CDR3 totals 14 residues. CDR3 protein: CASSLTRQGTEAFF. DNA of the CDR3: TGTGCCAGCAGTTTAACCAGACAGGGCACTGAAGCTTTCTTT.

This chain joins TRBV9 and TRBJ2-3, with 7 bases aligning to TRBD2. Germline loops: CDR1 SGDLS, CDR2 YYNGEE. Germline trimming cut 4 bases from V and 1 base from J; bases unmatched to any gene: 3. CDR3 length equals 14 residues. CDR3 residues: CASSIGGGTDTQYF. CDR3 in DNA: TGTGCCAGCAGCATTGGGGGGGGCACAGATACGCAGTATTTT.

This clone was recorded once. The chain carries TRBV19 and TRBJ1-2; D remains ambiguous. Germline CDR1 reads LNHDA; CDR2 reads SQIVND (reference sequence). The CDR3 extends over 13 amino acids. The V end lost 3 bases, the J end lost 1 base, and 6 bases lay between the germline ends. In DNA form, the CDR3 reads TGTGCCAGTAGTATTTGGGGTAACTATGGCTACACCTTC. It translates to CASSIWGNYGYTF.

This sequence joins TRBV7-9 and TRBJ1-5; D gene ambiguous. Germline V CDR1 and CDR2: SEHNR, FQNEAQ (reference sequence). Between the trimmed V and J ends, which lost 6 bases and 4 bases, there was a span of 13 bases. The CDR3 sequence is 14 residues long. The CDR3 nucleotides read TGTGCCAGCAGTTCCGGGCGGGAAAATCAGCCCCAGCATTTT. Translation gives CASSSGRENQPQHF.

The chain combines TRBV19 with TRBJ2-1; 12 bases line up with TRBD2. Germline lookup yields CDR1 LNHDA and CDR2 SQIVND (reference sequence). The CDR3 extends over 15 amino acids. V was clipped by 6 bases and J by 7 bases; unmatched bases: 7. The CDR3 reads CASSQSLAGGNEQFF. Here the CDR3 DNA reads TGTGCCAGTAGCCAATCCCTAGCGGGGGGGAATGAGCAGTTCTTC.

The V and J genes are TRBV11-2 and TRBJ2-7; no clear D gene. Trimming left V 3 bases short and J 2 bases short, with 2 bases between. Looked up from germline, CDR1 is SGHAT and CDR2 is FQNNGV. The CDR3 contains 11 residues. For the CDR3, the DNA is TGTGCCAGCAGCTTCACCTACGAGCAGTACTTC. This encodes CASSFTYEQYF.

The chain is built from TRBV30 and TRBJ1-1; D call uncertain. CDR1 and CDR2 from the germline V gene are GTSNPN and SVGIG (reference sequence). The CDR3 consists of 11 residues. Trimming pared 2 bases from V and 5 bases from J, leaving 6 bases between. CDR3: CAWSLGTEAFF. The CDR3 nucleotides read TGTGCCTGGAGTTTGGGGACTGAAGCTTTCTTT.

V usage is TRBV13 and J usage is TRBJ2-1; 7 nucleotides line up with TRBD2. Germline V CDR1 and CDR2: PRHDT, FYEKMQ (reference sequence). The CDR3 has 16 residues. J was trimmed by 1 base and V by 4 bases; bases with no gene match: 7. CDR3 amino acids: CASSSPAGESYNEQFF. The DNA of the CDR3 is TGTGCCAGCAGCTCCCCGGCGGGGGAGTCCTACAATGAGCAGTTCTTC.

The chain couples TRBV9 to TRBJ2-1, with 7 bases identical to TRBD1. J was trimmed by 6 bases and V by 6 bases; bases with no gene match: 9. The CDR3 length is 14 residues. The germline CDR1 and CDR2 sequences are SGDLS and YYNGEE. Here the CDR3 reads CASTQGTIGNEQFF. CDR3 DNA sequence: TGTGCCAGCACACAGGGGACGATCGGCAATGAGCAGTTCTTC.

This chain connects TRBV7-6 to TRBJ1-2; D possibly corresponds to TRBD1 (5 bases). Germline CDR1 is SGHVS and CDR2 is FNYEAQ. This CDR3 has 12 amino acids. The V and J ends lost 0 bases and 10 bases respectively, with 9 bases between them. DNA for the CDR3: TGTGCCAGCAGCTTAGCGGTAGGGGACTACACCTTC. This gives the protein CASSLAVGDYTF.

The rearrangement joins TRBV28 to TRBJ2-3; 7 nucleotides agree with TRBD2. V shed 6 bases and J 4 bases; nucleotides not matched to a gene: 16. Germline V lookup: CDR1 MDHEN, CDR2 SYDVKM. CDR3 length: 17 residues. CDR3 DNA sequence: TGTGCCAGCAGCACCATAAGGGAGGGCGGTCGGGCAGATACGCAGTATTTT. Its translation is CASSTIREGGRADTQYF.